A selection of T cell receptor beta chains follows, all from one sample in a study of control samples from healthy donors and cancer patients. Some clones are missing from TCRdb's copy, which holds only in-frame ones; the method was immunoSEQ multiplex PCR. The profile covers some 150,000 clones, with around 94% appearing a single time and 12% to 15% taken by the ten largest. The sequenced material came from PBMCs. These receptors were collected from a man in his 60s with colorectal cancer. Each CDR3 is given with its conserved first and last residue. The D gene is left open where the match is weak. Rows may omit the clone size; those that give it use once, few, many or a size class.

D: -; J: TRBJ2-5; V: TRBV12-3/TRBV12-4; size: once; CDR3: CASRRTGGETQYF; DNA: TGTGCCAGCAGAAGGACGGGCGGAGAGACCCAGTACTTC
D: -; J: TRBJ1-1; V: TRBV2; size: -; CDR3: CASGRESGAFF; DNA: TGTGCCAGTGGGCGAGAGAGCGGGGCTTTCTTT
D: -; J: TRBJ2-1; V: TRBV28; size: -; CDR3: CASSLVTSQGNEQFF; DNA: TGTGCCAGCAGTTTGGTAACTTCCCAAGGCAATGAGCAGTTCTTC
D: -; J: TRBJ2-7; V: TRBV5-4; size: once; CDR3: CASSLIPDREVDEQYF; DNA: TGTGCCAGCAGCTTGATTCCCGACAGGGAGGTTGACGAGCAGTACTTC
D: -; J: TRBJ1-4; V: TRBV11-2; size: -; CDR3: CASSKGPELFF; DNA: TGTGCCAGCAGCAAGGGGCCGGAACTGTTTTTT
D: -; J: TRBJ2-7; V: TRBV6-2/TRBV6-3; size: -; CDR3: CASSYPGNYEQYF; DNA: TGTGCCAGCAGTTACCCTGGGAACTACGAGCAGTACTTC
D: TRBD1; J: TRBJ2-1; V: TRBV24-1; size: -; CDR3: CATSEGRQGEHNEQFF; DNA: TGTGCCACCAGTGAAGGGAGACAGGGTGAACACAATGAGCAGTTCTTC
D: -; J: TRBJ1-1; V: TRBV14; size: -; CDR3: CASSQGNTEAFF; DNA: TGTGCCAGCAGCCAAGGGAACACTGAAGCTTTCTTT
D: -; J: TRBJ1-1; V: TRBV3-1/TRBV3-2; size: -; CDR3: CASSQDFGGTEAFF; DNA: TGTGCCAGCAGCCAAGATTTCGGGGGCACTGAAGCTTTCTTT
D: -; J: TRBJ1-5; V: TRBV6-6; size: -; CDR3: CASSETGSHQPQHF; DNA: TGTGCCAGCAGTGAGACAGGAAGTCATCAGCCCCAGCATTTT
D: -; J: TRBJ1-6; V: TRBV28; size: -; CDR3: CASSLSVEVAAPHF; DNA: TGTGCCAGCAGTTTATCTGTGGAGGTCGCGGCGCCCCACTTT
D: TRBD1; J: TRBJ2-7; V: TRBV27; size: -; CDR3: CASSSGTGGSEQYF; DNA: TGTGCCAGCAGTTCCGGGACAGGGGGTAGTGAGCAGTACTTC
D: -; J: TRBJ2-2; V: TRBV25-1; size: -; CDR3: CASSGTDRNTGELFF; DNA: TGTGCCAGCAGTGGGACAGACCGAAACACCGGGGAGCTGTTTTTT
D: -; J: TRBJ2-3; V: TRBV9; size: few; CDR3: CASSVAGHTDTQYF; DNA: TGTGCCAGCAGCGTCGCGGGGCACACAGATACGCAGTATTTT
D: TRBD1; J: TRBJ1-1; V: TRBV5-1; size: -; CDR3: CASSVLGTGDGDTEAFF; DNA: TGCGCCAGCAGCGTCTTAGGGACAGGGGATGGGGACACTGAAGCTTTCTTT
D: -; J: TRBJ1-2; V: TRBV6-5; size: -; CDR3: CASSYSRDNLGYGYTF; DNA: TGTGCCAGCAGTTACTCACGGGACAATCTCGGCTATGGCTACACCTTC
D: -; J: TRBJ2-5; V: TRBV5-1; size: -; CDR3: CASRSRGPALQETQYF; DNA: TGCGCCAGCAGATCCCGGGGGCCAGCGCTGCAAGAGACCCAGTACTTC
D: -; J: TRBJ2-7; V: TRBV19; size: -; CDR3: CASSIDKEYYEQYF; DNA: TGTGCCAGTAGTATCGACAAGGAATATTACGAGCAGTACTTC
D: -; J: TRBJ2-7; V: TRBV5-6; size: -; CDR3: CASSSDLVGKQYF; DNA: TGTGCCAGCAGCTCCGACCTGGTTGGGAAGCAGTACTTC
D: -; J: TRBJ1-4; V: TRBV18; size: -; CDR3: CASSPSPTYEKLFF; DNA: TGTGCCAGCTCACCATCCCCGACATATGAAAAACTGTTTTTT
D: -; J: TRBJ1-1; V: TRBV5-8; size: -; CDR3: CASDRSGARTEAFF; DNA: TGTGCCAGCGATCGCTCGGGGGCGCGTACTGAAGCTTTCTTT
D: -; J: TRBJ1-5; V: TRBV6-6; size: -; CDR3: CASTEDGHSNQPQHF; DNA: TGTGCCAGCACCGAGGACGGCCATAGCAATCAGCCCCAGCATTTT
D: TRBD2; J: TRBJ2-5; V: TRBV3-1/TRBV3-2; size: -; CDR3: CASSQASGDPQETQYF; DNA: TGTGCCAGCAGCCAGGCTAGCGGGGACCCCCAAGAGACCCAGTACTTC
D: -; J: TRBJ2-5; V: TRBV5-1; size: -; CDR3: CASFQGIQETQYF; DNA: TGCGCCAGCTTCCAGGGGATCCAAGAGACCCAGTACTTC
D: TRBD2; J: TRBJ2-3; V: TRBV18; size: -; CDR3: CASSLGGIDTQYF; DNA: TGTGCCAGCTCATTGGGAGGGATAGATACGCAGTATTTT
D: -; J: TRBJ1-1; V: TRBV6-1; size: -; CDR3: CASSDDQEPTEAFF; DNA: TGTGCCAGCAGTGATGACCAGGAACCCACTGAAGCTTTCTTT
D: -; J: TRBJ1-1; V: TRBV3-1/TRBV3-2; size: -; CDR3: CASSRQGGLGTEAFF; DNA: TGTGCCAGCAGCCGGCAGGGTGGCCTAGGCACTGAAGCTTTCTTT
D: -; J: TRBJ1-6; V: TRBV6-5; size: once; CDR3: CASRQGHSPLHF; DNA: TGTGCCAGCAGGCAGGGGCATTCACCCCTCCACTTT
D: TRBD1; J: TRBJ1-2; V: TRBV30; size: -; CDR3: CAWSGGTAPAFNYGYTF; DNA: TGTGCCTGGAGCGGAGGGACAGCCCCTGCCTTTAACTATGGCTACACCTTC
D: -; J: TRBJ2-5; V: TRBV6-6; size: -; CDR3: CASSSGPKTQYF; DNA: TGTGCCAGCAGTTCAGGACCCAAGACCCAGTACTTC
D: -; J: TRBJ1-1; V: TRBV6-5; size: -; CDR3: CASSTTTNTEAFF; DNA: TGTGCCAGCAGTACAACAACTAACACTGAAGCTTTCTTT
D: -; J: TRBJ2-2; V: TRBV12-5; size: -; CDR3: CASVGLVNTGELFF; DNA: TGTGCTAGTGTGGGATTGGTGAACACCGGGGAGCTGTTTTTT
D: TRBD1; J: TRBJ2-7; V: TRBV4-1; size: -; CDR3: CASSQEQGYEQYF; DNA: TGCGCCAGCAGCCAAGAACAGGGGTACGAGCAGTACTTC
D: TRBD1; J: TRBJ1-5; V: TRBV29-1; size: -; CDR3: CSVEGQGDQPQHF; DNA: TGCAGCGTCGAGGGGCAGGGGGACCAGCCCCAGCATTTT
D: TRBD1; J: TRBJ1-1; V: TRBV19; size: -; CDR3: CASTPGTVITEAFF; DNA: TGTGCCAGTACCCCTGGGACAGTTATCACTGAAGCTTTCTTT
D: -; J: TRBJ1-6; V: TRBV6-1; size: -; CDR3: CASSEGDPGAYNSPLHF; DNA: TGTGCCAGCAGTGAAGGGGACCCGGGGGCCTATAATTCACCCCTCCACTTT
D: -; J: TRBJ2-5; V: TRBV5-1; size: -; CDR3: CASSWGDRSLETQYF; DNA: TGCGCCAGCAGCTGGGGCGACAGGTCTCTGGAGACCCAGTACTTC
D: TRBD2; J: TRBJ2-3; V: TRBV19; size: -; CDR3: CASSVRLAGAPVGTDTQYF; DNA: TGTGCCAGTAGTGTCCGACTAGCGGGGGCCCCGGTGGGCACAGATACGCAGTATTTT
D: TRBD1; J: TRBJ1-2; V: TRBV28; size: -; CDR3: CASSTGGANYGYTF; DNA: TGTGCCAGCAGCACAGGGGGGGCTAACTATGGCTACACCTTC
D: TRBD2; J: TRBJ2-1; V: TRBV10-3; size: -; CDR3: CAISQTSGGYNEQFF; DNA: TGTGCCATCAGTCAGACTAGCGGGGGATACAATGAGCAGTTCTTC
D: -; J: TRBJ2-1; V: TRBV5-4; size: -; CDR3: CASSLSSGNYNEQFF; DNA: TGTGCCAGCAGCTTGAGTAGCGGTAACTACAATGAGCAGTTCTTC
D: -; J: TRBJ2-7; V: TRBV19; size: -; CDR3: CASSPRGSGSSYEQYF; DNA: TGTGCCAGTAGTCCGAGGGGTAGCGGTAGCTCCTACGAGCAGTACTTC
D: TRBD1; J: TRBJ1-2; V: TRBV28; size: -; CDR3: CASSQDRAYGYTF; DNA: TGTGCCAGCTCCCAGGACAGGGCCTATGGCTACACCTTC